These 22 T cell receptor beta chains were sequenced from one sample in a study of cytomegalovirus exposure and HLA in healthy donors. The PCR used 60 Vbeta and 13 Jbeta primers. The assay was immunoSEQ multiplex PCR, and TCRdb's table has in-frame clones only and misses some. The table has around 140,000 clones, less than 80% seen once; the top ten hold less than 5%. The sequenced sample consisted of PBMCs. These receptors were obtained from a man in his fifties or sixties in good health and CMV-seropositive.

In its sample, this clone was seen a few times. The CDR3 reads CASSYVGQNTEAFF. The CDR3, as DNA: TGTGCCAGCAGTTATGTGGGACAGAACACTGAAGCTTTCTTT. V usage is TRBV6-5 and J usage is TRBJ1-1; perhaps TRBD1 as D (6 bases). The CDR3 covers 14 residues. CDR1 MNHEY and CDR2 SVGAGI come from the germline V gene. The germline V and J ends were trimmed by 3 bases and 1 base, with 9 bases remaining between them.

The V and J genes are TRBV5-4 and TRBJ1-2, with 9 bases aligning to TRBD1. The CDR3 extends over 14 amino acids. In germline, CDR1 is SGHNT, CDR2 YYREEE (reference sequence). Losses at the gene ends were 3 bases for V and 1 base for J; bases not matched to a gene: 1. CDR3 residues: CASSWGQGNYGYTF. CDR3 in DNA: TGTGCCAGCAGCTGGGGACAGGGTAACTATGGCTACACCTTC.

This sequence joins TRBV2 and TRBJ1-1; D unclear. The CDR3 has 13 residues. Trimming pared 6 bases from V and 0 bases from J, leaving 8 bases between. Germline loops: CDR1 SNHLY, CDR2 FYNNEI. The CDR3 protein is CASSPDMNTEAFF. The DNA for the CDR3 is TGTGCCAGCAGCCCCGACATGAACACTGAAGCTTTCTTT.

This chain connects TRBV11-3 to TRBJ2-1; 14 positions match TRBD2. V was clipped by 5 bases and J by 9 bases; unmatched bases: 12. Germline V gene lookup returns CDR1 SGHNT and CDR2 YENEEA. This CDR3 comprises 17 residues. This chain's CDR3 is CASSRTSGRLFEGEQFF. The CDR3 DNA sequence: TGTGCCAGCAGCCGGACTAGCGGGAGGCTCTTCGAAGGTGAGCAGTTCTTC.

The V call is TRBV19, the J call TRBJ1-1; perhaps TRBD1 as D (6 bases). The CDR3 loop spans 13 amino acids. From germline, CDR1 is LNHDA and CDR2 SQIVND (reference sequence). V dropped 4 bases and J dropped 5 bases, with 11 bases sitting between them. The CDR3 here is CASSTQGWTEAFF. CDR3 nucleotide sequence: TGTGCCAGTAGTACACAGGGATGGACTGAAGCTTTCTTT.

This clone was counted a single time. The chain uses TRBV10-3 and TRBJ2-3; 9 bases align to TRBD2. Germline V gene data show CDR1 as ENHRY and CDR2 as SYGVKD. The CDR3 length is 15 residues. V lost 5 bases and J lost 2; bases outside the gene matches: 5. The CDR3 DNA is TGTGCCATCAGTCCGGTAGCGGGAGCCACAGATACGCAGTATTTT. Its translation: CAISPVAGATDTQYF.

The chain carries TRBV11-2 and TRBJ2-5, with 11 bases fitting TRBD1. Trimming removed 5 bases from V and 4 bases from J; junction bases left unmatched: 3. The length of the CDR3 is 14 residues. Germline-derived CDR1 and CDR2 are SGHAT and FQNNGV. Written as DNA, the CDR3 is TGTGCCAGCAGCCGGGACAGGGGGAGAGAGACCCAGTACTTC. It yields the protein CASSRDRGRETQYF.

J is TRBJ2-5 and V is TRBV5-1, with D possibly being TRBD2 (6 bases). The CDR3 has 13 amino acids. Germline lookup yields CDR1 SGHRS and CDR2 YFSETQ. V lost 4 bases and J 4 bases, leaving 11 bases between the germline ends. CDR3: CASSPGVRETQYF. Written as DNA, the CDR3 is TGCGCCAGCAGCCCGGGGGTAAGAGAGACCCAGTACTTC.

J is TRBJ1-2 and V is TRBV6-5; D gene ambiguous. In germline, CDR1 is MNHEY, CDR2 SVGAGI. Trimming cost V 6 bases and J 0 bases, with 14 bases left between them. The CDR3 covers 15 residues. For the CDR3, the DNA is TGTGCCAGCAGAAGTACAGCCGGCTCTAACTATGGCTACACCTTC. It encodes CASRSTAGSNYGYTF.

This clone was counted between two and nine times. The rearrangement links TRBV27 to TRBJ1-5; possible D gene TRBD1, 5 bases. V shed 4 bases and J shed 7 bases, with 11 bases lying between them. This CDR3 has 13 residues. Germline V gene lookup returns CDR1 MNHEY and CDR2 SMNVEV (reference sequence). DNA of the CDR3: TGTGCCAGCAGTTCGGGGAGGGGACAGCCCCAGCATTTT. Its protein product is CASSSGRGQPQHF.

This rearrangement joins TRBV9 to TRBJ1-4; 8 bases are a match to TRBD1. The V gene end was trimmed by 5 bases and the J gene end by 0 bases; junction bases not matched to a gene: 9. Germline V gene lookup returns CDR1 SGDLS and CDR2 YYNGEE. The CDR3 loop spans 17 amino acids. The chain's CDR3 is CASRRGQGPSTNEKLFF. The CDR3 DNA is TGTGCCAGCAGACGAGGACAGGGACCATCAACTAATGAAAAACTGTTTTTT.

The chain couples TRBV28 to TRBJ1-5; D might be TRBD1 (5 bases). Between the trimmed V and J ends, which lost 7 bases and 4 bases, there was a span of 20 bases. The CDR3 length is 16 residues. Germline values: CDR1 MDHEN, CDR2 SYDVKM. CDR3 amino acids: CASIPWGEGKNQPQHF. DNA of the CDR3: TGTGCCAGCATCCCCTGGGGGGAGGGAAAGAATCAGCCCCAGCATTTT. Filled out from reference TRBV28 and TRBJ1-5, the complete variable domain reads DVKVTQSSRYLVKRTGEKVFLECVQDMDHENMFWYRQDPGLGLRLIYFSYDVKMKEKGDIPEGYSVSREKKERFSLILESASTNQTSMYLCASIPWGEGKNQPQHFGDGTRLSIL.

The sample holds a few counts of this clone. The chain employs TRBV5-1 and TRBJ1-1; no clear D. The V end lost 7 bases, the J end lost 5 bases, and 15 bases lay between the germline ends. This CDR3 spans 13 amino acids. Germline V gene sequence: CDR1 SGHRS, CDR2 YFSETQ. The CDR3 region is CASLFRGETEAFF. CDR3 coding DNA: TGCGCCAGCTTATTCCGGGGAGAGACTGAAGCTTTCTTT.

The chain is built from TRBV27 and TRBJ1-2; no clear D gene. The CDR3 loop spans 14 amino acids. V lost 5 bases and J lost 4, with 14 bases in between. Germline V CDR1 and CDR2: MNHEY, SMNVEV (reference sequence). CDR3 sequence reads: CASSPQEESYGYTF. The CDR3 DNA reads as TGTGCCAGCAGTCCCCAAGAGGAATCCTATGGCTACACCTTC.

The chain joins TRBV5-1 to TRBJ1-1; no clear D. The V end was cut by 3 bases, the J end by 5 bases, with 14 bases between. Germline V gene lookup returns CDR1 SGHRS and CDR2 YFSETQ. CDR3 size: 14 residues. The CDR3 sequence is CASSSGLRRTEAFF. CDR3 coding DNA: TGCGCCAGCAGCTCCGGACTCCGAAGGACTGAAGCTTTCTTT. The full variable domain, its missing parts supplied by reference TRBV5-1 and TRBJ1-1, is KAGVTQTPRYLIKTRGQQVTLSCSPISGHRSVSWYQQTPGQGLQFLFEYFSETQRNKGNFPGRFSGRQFSNSRSEMNVSTLELGDSALYLCASSSGLRRTEAFFGQGTRLTVV.

V usage is TRBV29-1 and J usage is TRBJ1-1, with 7 bases fitting TRBD1. Trimming took 7 bases from V and 0 from J; bases not matched to a gene: 5. Germline assignment: CDR1 SQVTM and CDR2 ANQGSEA. This CDR3 has 13 amino acids. The CDR3 sequence is CSGRGLLNTEAFF. Written as DNA, the CDR3 is TGCAGCGGGAGGGGGCTGCTGAACACTGAAGCTTTCTTT.

The chain has TRBV6-1 and TRBJ1-6, with D uncertain. Trimming shortened V by 5 bases and J by 8 bases, and 10 bases separated the two germline ends. The CDR3 covers 13 residues. Per germline, CDR1 MNHNS and CDR2 SASEGT. The CDR3 coding sequence is TGTGCCAGCAGTAGAGGGCCCGATTCACCCCTCCACTTT. Translating it yields CASSRGPDSPLHF.

This chain joins TRBV5-3 and TRBJ2-3, with 15 positions matching TRBD2. TRBV5-3 qualifies as an ORF whose function is uncertain. With V trimmed by 2 bases and J by 3 bases, 10 bases remained unmatched. This CDR3 spans 19 amino acids. The CDR3 spells CARSFEGLAGGDGTDTQYF. In DNA, the CDR3 is TGTGCCAGAAGCTTCGAGGGACTAGCGGGAGGTGATGGGACAGATACGCAGTATTTT.

This clone appeared a single time. DNA of the CDR3: TGTGCCAGCAGCTTTGCTAGCGGATACACAGATACGCAGTATTTT. Its protein product is CASSFASGYTDTQYF. This chain joins TRBV11-2 and TRBJ2-3, with TRBD2 matching over 7 bases. Germline assignment: CDR1 SGHAT and CDR2 FQNNGV. This CDR3 is 15 amino acids long. Germline trimming cut 3 bases from V and 2 bases from J; bases unmatched to any gene: 5.

The rearrangement links TRBV6-5 to TRBJ1-1; 8 bases map to TRBD1. V gave up 5 bases and J gave up 10 bases; unmatched junction bases: 9. The V gene's germline CDR1 is MNHEY and CDR2 SVGAGI. The CDR3 extends over 13 amino acids. The CDR3 nucleotides read TGTGCCAGCAGTGCGCGGACAGGGAGTATAGCTTTCTTT. It translates to CASSARTGSIAFF.

J is TRBJ1-4 and V is TRBV27; the match to TRBD1 covers 10 bases. Germline assignment: CDR1 MNHEY and CDR2 SMNVEV (reference sequence). Losses at the gene ends were 10 bases for V and 8 bases for J; bases not matched to a gene: 13. The CDR3 has 15 amino acids. CDR3 sequence (DNA): TGTGCCACCGCGGGACAGGGGCTTGGAAGCGAAAAACTGTTTTTT. Translation: CATAGQGLGSEKLFF.

V is TRBV19 and J is TRBJ1-5; 8 nucleotides match TRBD1. Per the germline V gene, CDR1 is LNHDA and CDR2 is SQIVND (reference sequence). V trimming: 6 bases; J trimming: 4 bases; junction bases outside the gene matches: 8. There are 15 residues in the CDR3. In DNA form, the CDR3 reads TGTGCCAGTAGACTCGGGACAGGCGAAAATCAGCCCCAGCATTTT. Amino acid sequence: CASRLGTGENQPQHF. The full variable domain, completed using reference TRBV19 and TRBJ1-5, is DGGITQSPKYLFRKEGQNVTLSCEQNLNHDAMYWYRQDPGQGLRLIYYSQIVNDFQKGDIAEGYSVSREKKESFPLTVTSAQKNPTAFYLCASRLGTGENQPQHFGDGTRLSIL.